This T cell receptor beta chain was found in a study of T cell repertoires in cytomegalovirus infection. About the research overall: Indications of both CMV infection and matching HLA type were provided by public TCR beta signatures.

As regards this clonotype: As yet, its antigen is unknown.

TCRdb itself ran the reads through MiXCR, one entry per CDR3 protein. This table has around 260,000 distinct CDR3 sequences, roughly 9% appearing once. Findings and limits, study-wide: CMV carriers with the relevant HLA were identified by cumulative public TCR beta family frequency. CMV-specific TCR beta clonotypes restricted by HLA-C were the ones dominating the ex vivo response.

Sample: PBMCs. The origin of this receptor is a human donor in good health (CMV status not recorded). Some clones in this sample may be carry-over from other donors' samples.

CDR3 coding DNA: TGCGCCAGCAGCCGCTTGGGGGGGGCGTCCTACAATGAGCAGTTCTTC. Translating gives CASSRLGGASYNEQFF. The chain uses TRBV5-1 and TRBJ2-1; D is perhaps TRBD2 (7 bases). Trimming removed 4 bases from V and 1 base from J, with 15 bases in between. Germline V gene data show CDR1 as SGHRS and CDR2 as YFSETQ. The CDR3 covers 16 residues.